This T cell receptor (beta chain) is from a study of blood T cells in healthy people across ages. Overall study results and limits: Per-million-T-cell TCR beta diversity fell roughly linearly with age.

This clonotype has only a few counts. The target antigen is unknown. A J-beta primer mix and a sample-barcoded 5' primer were used in a second PCR of about 6 to 12 cycles. Every cDNA molecule carried a tag from a template-switch adaptor bearing 12 random nucleotides. TCRdb passed the 5' RACE reads through MiXCR, listing each CDR3 protein once. Among 650,000 to 1,000,000 distinct CDR3 sequences listed, 46% were seen once. From germline, CDR1 is ENHRY and CDR2 SYGVKD. The V end was cut by 8 bases, the J end by 0 bases, with 10 bases between. The CDR3 loop spans 13 amino acids. The sequenced sample was blood. The chain uses TRBV10-3 and TRBJ1-2; D unresolved. This receptor was taken from a man aged 80 or over in good health. In DNA, the CDR3 is TGTGCCATCGGCCACGTGGCTAACTATGGCTACACCTTC. This translates into CAIGHVANYGYTF.